One sample yielded the 4 T cell receptor beta chains listed below, sequenced in a study of blood T cells in healthy people across ages. Using a J-beta primer mix together with a sample-barcoded 5' primer, a second PCR was run for roughly 6 to 11 cycles. TCRdb passed the 5' RACE reads through MiXCR, listing each CDR3 protein once. The table shows about 1 million distinct CDR3 sequences, with more than 35% occurring only once. The sample consisted of blood. Receptors were obtained from a woman aged 60 to 75 in good health.

This clonotype was seen more than once but under ten times. The chain uses TRBV12-3 or TRBV12-4 and TRBJ2-3; 7 bases match TRBD2. The CDR3 loop spans 11 amino acids. V trimming: 7 bases; J trimming: 10 bases; junction bases outside the gene matches: 5. The CDR3 loop is CASTLGGAQYF. The CDR3, as DNA: TGTGCCAGCACTTTGGGGGGGGCGCAGTATTTT.

This clonotype was seen only a few times. The rearrangement links TRBV2 to TRBJ2-3; 10 bases are shared with TRBD1. The germline V gene has CDR1 SNHLY and CDR2 FYNNEI. There are 15 residues in the CDR3. J gave up 4 bases and V 6 bases, and 7 bases lay outside the gene matches. CDR3 nucleotides: TGTGCCAGCAGCGAGGGACAGGGGAGCGCAGATACGCAGTATTTT. Translating gives CASSEGQGSADTQYF.

A single count supports this clonotype. This sequence joins TRBV9 and TRBJ2-7; unclear D gene. The CDR3 consists of 12 residues. Trimming took 3 bases from V and 6 from J, leaving 10 bases between them. The germline V gene has CDR1 SGDLS and CDR2 YYNGEE. CDR3 amino acids: CASSAELSEQYF. CDR3 sequence (DNA): TGTGCCAGCAGCGCCGAGTTGAGCGAGCAGTACTTC. Together with reference TRBV9 and TRBJ2-7, the CDR3 gives the full variable domain: DSGVTQTPKHLITATGQRVTLRCSPRSGDLSVYWYQQSLDQGLQFLIQYYNGEERAKGNILERFSAQQFPDLHSELNLSSLELGDSALYFCASSAELSEQYFGPGTRLTVT.

The chain couples TRBV6-5 to TRBJ2-7, with D tentatively TRBD2 (5 bases). The V gene lost 2 bases and the J gene lost 0 bases, with 11 bases spanning the gap. Germline-derived CDR1 and CDR2 are MNHEY and SVGAGI. This CDR3 spans 15 amino acids. CDR3 nucleotides: TGTGCCAGCAGTTACAACGTGGGGAGCTCCTACGAGCAGTACTTC. This sequence encodes CASSYNVGSSYEQYF.